The clone carrying this TCR beta chain was observed at least ten times. The entry originates in a study of low-dose radiotherapy and immunotherapy resistance in tumors. CDR3 length: 15 residues. Germline CDR1 DFQATT, CDR2 SNEGSKA (reference sequence). V gave up 3 bases and J gave up 5 bases; unmatched junction bases: 10. Time point here: before trial treatment. Nivolumab, ipilimumab, aspirin, low-dose cyclophosphamide and low-dose radiotherapy were given to donors. TRAV- and TRBV-specific primers primed first-strand cDNA, covering alpha and beta chains. The PCR that amplified TCRs ran for around 22 cycles, relying on a constant-region primer and a V-primer adapter. TCRdb fed the reads into MiXCR, producing one record per CDR3 protein. The sample includes more than 45,000 distinct CDR3 sequences, approximately 25% of them seen just once.

This clonotype originated in a male donor with prostate cancer. The input for sequencing was PBMCs, taken before treatment. V is TRBV20-1 and J is TRBJ2-7, with 10 bases lining up with TRBD1. For the CDR3, the DNA is TGCAGTGCTAGTCCCACGGGACAGGGGATCCACGAGCAGTACTTC. It is translated as CSASPTGQGIHEQYF.